This TCR beta chain was profiled in a study of shared clonotypes between healthy human individuals (dated by TCRdb to the early 2020s). The study in broad terms: The cohort comprised a couple of women and a few men aged 18 to 49 years. Per donor, three plates each were used for CD4 naive and CD4 memory, two for CD8 naive, and one for CD8 memory. Blood TCR repertoires of roughly 5 healthy adults were deeply sequenced to estimate repertoire size and the extent of clonotype sharing between individuals. Libraries were prepared and TCR repertoires were sequenced by different laboratories using diverse techniques, in order to increase sequencing depth and limit assay-specific biases. Between about 0.8 and 8.9 billion PBMCs per donor were obtained by leukapheresis. The research as a whole found: Sampling was restricted to blood, and TCR repertoires in tissue are likely to differ from TCR repertoires in blood. Across a handful of donors, approximately 4.6% of naive CD4, roughly 3.8% of naive CD8, approximately 2.5% of memory CD4, and around 0.4% of memory CD8 clonotypes were shared. Clonotypes shared by all four sorted-subset donors showed higher generation probabilities than non-shared clonotypes. The small number of donors limited the genetic and exposure-history diversity represented. Estimated clonotype richness was generally larger for naive than for memory subsets. Based on pairwise subsampling, the degree of clonotype sharing among donors was expected to be affected by sequencing depth. Incomplete sequencing was indicated by rarefaction of sorted-subset datasets, despite the large sequencing depth.

Using the deep immunoSEQ assay, TCR CDR3 regions were amplified from genomic DNA by multiplex PCR. For each cell subset, the extracted genomic DNA was distributed evenly across all wells of several immunoSEQ 96-well plates, and each plate served as one replicate. For sorted subsets, approximately 200 ng of genomic DNA, equivalent to around 31,000 T cell genomes, went into each replicate PCR. Purified libraries were quantified with a Qubit 3.0 fluorometer, sized on a Bioanalyzer 2100, and re-quantified with the KAPA Library Quantification kit. A separate single-read 150-cycle Illumina NextSeq 550 flow cell was used to sequence each immunoSEQ 96-well plate. The study's own analysis went as follows. Because the immunoSEQ output held only junctional sequences and lacked quality scores, the filtering could not match the filtering applied to full-length reads. To assign V/J genes and CDR3, sequences were annotated against IMGT germline references using PyIR, a Python wrapper for IgBLAST v1.9. Reads with weak V/J assignments (E-value above 1e-6), missing CDR3, stop codons, out-of-frame junctions, or ambiguous translated residues were removed. V3J clonotypes were defined as sequences sharing an identical inferred V gene, J gene, and CDR3 amino acid sequence. Percentage overlap between repertoires was computed as shared unique clonotypes divided by the size of the smaller repertoire. RTK rarefaction, the Chao1 estimator, and Recon v2.1 estimates of unobserved clonotypes were used to assess repertoire richness. Generation probabilities were computed with OLGA for all TCRbeta clonotypes obtained by the gDNA method from several donors. The immuneACCESS repertoire file appears here via TCRdb, limited to in-frame rearrangements. These files lack a portion of the clones; in checked studies, under half of the deficit traces to unresolved V genes, and the cause of the others is not known. D and trimming come from the DNA, and the V and J calls and clone size come from that table. This sample lists over a million clones; 95% to 97% were detected once. The top ten hold 1.2% of the sample.

The donors were healthy, HIV-negative adults with no recently reported acute infections or vaccinations. Every donor was a Caucasian adult living in Nashville, Tennessee, USA. CD4+ T cells were enriched by magnetic negative selection, after which naive cells were positively selected on CD45RA and the negative fraction was taken as the memory subset. Blood was collected by leukapheresis, and PBMCs were isolated by Ficoll-Histopaque density gradient centrifugation and then cryopreserved in liquid nitrogen vapor phase. Analytical flow cytometry was used to check the purity and quantity of each magnetically sorted T cell population. From each sorted fraction, genomic DNA was isolated and quantified by UV absorbance on a Nanodrop 2000c. V was cut back by 3 bases and J by 4 bases, leaving a gap of 15 bases between them. From the germline V gene (reference sequence), CDR1 is SEHNR and CDR2 is FQNEAQ. Including cysteine and phenylalanine, the CDR3 has 15 amino acids. The sequence is cut down to CDR3 DNA, 45 bases in frame from base 1.

For this clone: What antigen it recognizes has not been identified. No qualities accompany the bases; no much larger clone lies one base away.

The receptor was derived from a young man in good health. Sequenced input: naive CD4+ T cells sorted from blood. Explained via the paper, the cell subset or site label denotes: CD45RA+ positively selected. This chain is built from TRBV7-9 and TRBJ2-5; 6 matching bases give a weak D call of TRBD2. The DNA is TGTGCCAGCAGCTTCGGGCAGGGAGGAGGAGAGACCCAGTACTTC. This gives the protein CASSFGQGGGETQYF.